Presented here are 3 T cell receptor beta chains from one specimen sequenced in a study of glioma-infiltrating T cells after dendritic cell vaccination (dated by TCRdb to about 2016). The label giving this sample's time point can be read as: after dendritic cell vaccination, including at tumor progression/relapse. Libraries were made using the immunoSEQ multiplex PCR assay. Not all clones reach the TCRdb copy of this immuneACCESS table, which keeps in-frame sequences only. Checked studies attribute under half of the gap to unresolved V genes and leave the rest unexplained. The sample table shows some 90,000 clones, and approximately 80% are seen once. The top ten clonotypes cover approximately 2% of the sample. Specimen: blood, collected after dendritic cell vaccination. The receptors derive from a human donor with glioblastoma.

The chain employs TRBV25-1 and TRBJ2-3; 9 positions agree with TRBD2. Germline V CDR1 and CDR2: MGHDK, SYGVNS. The CDR3 length is 15 residues. The ends lost 5 bases at V and 6 bases at J; junction bases unmatched: 9. CDR3 amino acids: CASSPPAGGGDTQYF. CDR3 coding DNA: TGTGCCAGCAGTCCCCCAGCGGGAGGAGGGGATACGCAGTATTTT.

The chain carries TRBV5-1 and TRBJ2-7; 8 bases map to TRBD2. Germline V CDR1 and CDR2: SGHRS, YFSETQ. Trimming cost V 3 bases and J 3 bases; bases outside gene matches: 11. The CDR3 consists of 16 residues. The CDR3 sequence is CASSSRGAGAFYEQYF. The CDR3, as DNA: TGCGCCAGCAGCTCCAGAGGAGCGGGGGCCTTCTACGAGCAGTACTTC.

This clone was picked up one time. The chain is built from TRBV13 and TRBJ2-5; 12 nucleotides agree with TRBD2. The V segment lost 4 bases and the J segment 4 bases; nucleotides outside the gene matches: 7. Germline values: CDR1 PRHDT, CDR2 FYEKMQ (reference sequence). This CDR3 is 16 amino acids long. The DNA for the CDR3 is TGTGCCAGCAGCTCCTCTAGCGGGAGGGCCGTAGAGACCCAGTACTTC. Translated: CASSSSSGRAVETQYF. The full variable domain, with the rest looked up from reference TRBV13 and TRBJ2-5, is AAGVIQSPRHLIKEKRETATLKCYPIPRHDTVYWYQQGPGQDPQFLISFYEKMQSDKGSIPDRFSAQQFSDYHSELNMSSLELGDSALYFCASSSSSGRAVETQYFGPGTRLLVL.